This T cell receptor (beta chain) originates from a study of blood T cells in healthy people across ages. General study results and limits: Correlation between TCR beta diversity and naive T cell percentage was strong.

This CDR3 has 15 residues. After removal of 1 base from V and 7 bases from J, the junction contained 10 bases not matched to a gene. The germline V gene has CDR1 GTSNPN and CDR2 SVGIG (reference sequence). For the second PCR, which ran for about 6 to 11 cycles, a sample-barcoded 5' primer and a J-beta primer mix were used. Via MiXCR, TCRdb re-called the 5' RACE reads, giving one row per CDR3 protein. The sample lists some 890,000 distinct CDR3 sequences; approximately 32% were seen once. In its sample, this clonotype was seen many times. Its antigen is as yet unknown. The data also belong to a second study, concerning T cells of mothers and their children. According to that study: The effect of thymic selection on TCR recombination output is similar between related and unrelated pairs.

This sequence joins TRBV30 and TRBJ2-1, with 7 bases aligning to TRBD2. This clonotype was obtained from a woman aged 40 to 50 in good health. The sequenced sample was blood. CDR3 region: CAWSGFAGVGNEQFF. CDR3 DNA sequence: TGTGCCTGGAGTGGATTTGCGGGGGTAGGGAATGAGCAGTTCTTC. Full variable domain (missing parts from reference TRBV30 and TRBJ2-1): SQTIHQWPATLVQPVGSPLSLECTVEGTSNPNLYWYRQAAGRGLQLLFYSVGIGQISSEVPQNLSASRPQDRQFILSSKKLLLSDSGFYLCAWSGFAGVGNEQFFGPGTRLTVL.